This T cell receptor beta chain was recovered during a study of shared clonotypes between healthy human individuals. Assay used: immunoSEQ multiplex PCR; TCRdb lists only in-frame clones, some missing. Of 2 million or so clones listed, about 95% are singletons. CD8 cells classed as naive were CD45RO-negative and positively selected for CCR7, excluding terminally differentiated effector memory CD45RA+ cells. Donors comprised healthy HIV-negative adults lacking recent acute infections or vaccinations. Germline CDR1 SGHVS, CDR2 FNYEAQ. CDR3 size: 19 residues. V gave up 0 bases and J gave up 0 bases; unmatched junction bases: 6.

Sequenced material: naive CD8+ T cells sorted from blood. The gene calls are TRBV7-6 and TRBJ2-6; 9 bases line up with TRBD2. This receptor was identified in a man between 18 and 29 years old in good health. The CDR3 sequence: CASSLALAGDVSGANVLTF. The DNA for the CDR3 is TGTGCCAGCAGCTTAGCATTAGCGGGAGACGTCTCTGGGGCCAACGTCCTGACTTTC. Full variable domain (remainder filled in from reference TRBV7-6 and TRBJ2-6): GAGVSQSPRYKVTKRGQDVALRCDPISGHVSLYWYRQALGQGPEFLTYFNYEAQQDKSGLPNDRFSAERPEGSISTLTIQRTEQRDSAMYRCASSLALAGDVSGANVLTFGAGSRLTVL.